These 10 T cell receptor beta chains originate from one sample sequenced in a study of T-cell reconstitution after alpha-beta-depleted transplantation in children. Using unique molecular identifiers, the investigators prepared the TCRbeta library. TCRdb re-derived calls from the PCR reads in MiXCR, one entry per CDR3 protein. The sample yields some 350,000 distinct CDR3 sequences, around 10% seen once. Sequenced material: PBMCs from the stem cell graft donor, taken from the stem cell graft. These receptors were taken from a human donor who donated a stem cell graft to a child with acute lymphoblastic leukemia.

This clonotype was counted ten times or more. The chain combines TRBV7-9 with TRBJ2-3, with a weak D call TRBD2 (5 bases). The CDR3 is 14 residues long. V was shortened by 0 bases and J by 3 bases, with 7 bases between the two germline ends. Per germline, CDR1 SEHNR and CDR2 FQNEAQ (reference sequence). Written as DNA, the CDR3 is TGTGCCAGCAGCTTAGCAGGGAGAACAGATACGCAGTATTTT. Amino acid sequence: CASSLAGRTDTQYF.

CDR3: CASSLSVGTNTEAFF. DNA for the CDR3: TGTGCCAGCAGTTTATCAGTCGGGACTAACACTGAAGCTTTCTTT. The chain has TRBV27 and TRBJ1-1; D perhaps matches TRBD1 (5 bases). The CDR3 has 15 amino acids. Germline assignment: CDR1 MNHEY and CDR2 SMNVEV (reference sequence). Trimming pared 0 bases from V and 2 bases from J, leaving 10 bases between.

This clonotype was counted many times. The chain recombines TRBV5-1 with TRBJ2-7, with D uncertain. Trimming shortened V by 3 bases and J by 3 bases, and 22 bases separated the two germline ends. CDR3 size: 17 residues. The germline V gene has CDR1 SGHRS and CDR2 YFSETQ. The CDR3 reads CASSWFTKKISGYEQYF. The CDR3 coding sequence is TGCGCCAGCAGCTGGTTTACAAAGAAAATATCAGGCTACGAGCAGTACTTC.

This clonotype was detected a few times. CDR3 protein: CASSEGGLATGELFF. In DNA, the CDR3 is TGTGCCAGCAGCGAAGGGGGGCTAGCCACCGGGGAGCTGTTTTTT. The chain joins TRBV9 to TRBJ2-2; D possibly matches TRBD1 or TRBD2 (6 bases each). The CDR3 consists of 15 residues. Deletions cut 3 bases from V and 4 bases from J, with 13 bases between. The germline V gene encodes CDR1 SGDLS and CDR2 YYNGEE.

There are many counts of this clonotype. The V call is TRBV29-1, the J call TRBJ1-4; 9 positions agree with TRBD1. Per germline, CDR1 SQVTM and CDR2 ANQGSEA. CDR3 length equals 13 residues. With 7 bases clipped from V and 8 bases from J, the junction kept 8 bases outside the gene matches. CDR3 residues: CSAQLTGGEKLFF. The CDR3 coding sequence is TGCAGCGCCCAACTGACAGGGGGGGAAAAACTGTTTTTT.

This chain uses TRBV25-1 with TRBJ1-1, with 9 bases matching TRBD1. Germline trimming cut 2 bases from V and 1 base from J; bases unmatched to any gene: 5. CDR3 length: 16 amino acids. The V gene's germline CDR1 is MGHDK and CDR2 SYGVNS. The CDR3 bases are TGTGCCAGCAGTGAACCGGGGACAGGGCAGAACACTGAAGCTTTCTTT. This translates into CASSEPGTGQNTEAFF. The full variable domain, rest sourced from reference TRBV25-1 and TRBJ1-1, is EADIYQTPRYLVIGTGKKITLECSQTMGHDKMYWYQQDPGMELHLIHYSYGVNSTEKGDLSSESTVSRIRTEHFPLTLESARPSHTSQYLCASSEPGTGQNTEAFFGQGTRLTVV.

The rearrangement links TRBV5-4 to TRBJ2-1, with TRBD1 matching 7 bases. J gave up 3 bases and V 1 base, and 1 base lay outside the gene matches. This CDR3 contains 14 residues. Germline lookup yields CDR1 SGHNT and CDR2 YYREEE (reference sequence). CDR3 nucleotide sequence: TGTGCCAGCAGCTTGTGGGACAGCTACAATGAGCAGTTCTTC. This sequence encodes CASSLWDSYNEQFF.

This clonotype was counted a few times. The CDR3 is CSAIRTGPGGYEQYF. CDR3 coding DNA: TGCAGTGCTATAAGGACAGGGCCTGGGGGCTACGAGCAGTACTTC. The genes are TRBV20-1 and TRBJ2-7; 8 positions match TRBD1. Germline CDR1 DFQATT, CDR2 SNEGSKA (reference sequence). The ends lost 4 bases at V and 3 bases at J; junction bases unmatched: 11. The CDR3 has 15 amino acids.

This clonotype has only one observation. The CDR3 protein is CASDTGPTYEQYF. The DNA for the CDR3 is TGTGCTAGTGATACCGGGCCCACCTACGAGCAGTACTTC. The rearrangement links TRBV12-5 to TRBJ2-7; D call uncertain. CDR3 length: 13 amino acids. V lost 7 bases, J lost 2 bases, and 12 bases lay in between. Per germline, CDR1 LGHNT and CDR2 FRNRAP.

This clonotype appeared a few times. This sequence joins TRBV12-3 or TRBV12-4 and TRBJ1-4; D remains unclear. Trimming stripped 1 base from V and 8 bases from J, with 20 bases between. This CDR3 has 17 residues. The CDR3 bases are TGTGCCAGCAGTTTAGACGCGGCAGCCTTATCTAGCGAAAAACTGTTTTTT. Amino acid sequence: CASSLDAAALSSEKLFF.